The rows below give T cell receptor beta chains drawn from one sample of a study of T cells after yellow fever vaccination. TCRdb independently ran MiXCR on the 5' RACE reads; one entry per CDR3 protein. The repertoire holds 300,000 or so distinct CDR3 sequences, with around 8.6% as singletons. The sequencing used CD4+ T cells sorted from PBMCs, collected 5 days after the yellow fever booster vaccination. The receptors come from a man younger than 30 who received the YFV17D yellow fever vaccine. Both conserved end residues are part of each CDR3. The D gene is left open where the match is weak. Size is stated for part of the rows, as once, few or many counts, or as a class when the clone is expanded.

v_call	d_call	j_call	clone_size	cdr3_aa	cdr3_nt
TRBV2	.	TRBJ1-1	.	CASTLDSNVEAFF	TGTGCCAGCACCTTGGACAGTAACGTCGAAGCTTTCTTT
TRBV6-2/TRBV6-3	.	TRBJ1-5	many	CASSYYVARSNQPQHF	TGTGCCAGCAGTTACTACGTCGCCCGGAGCAATCAGCCCCAGCATTTT
TRBV19	.	TRBJ2-1	many	CASVPRGRPHNEQFF	TGTGCCAGTGTACCACGGGGACGACCCCACAATGAGCAGTTCTTC
TRBV5-1	.	TRBJ2-1	many	CASSFRDLDIDEQFF	TGCGCCAGCAGCTTCCGGGACCTTGACATTGATGAGCAGTTCTTC
TRBV5-4	TRBD1	TRBJ1-2	few	CASSKEQGFYGYTF	TGTGCCAGCAGCAAGGAACAGGGGTTCTATGGCTACACCTTC
TRBV4-3	.	TRBJ2-1	many	CASSQDPQVNAYNEQFF	TGCGCCAGCAGCCAAGACCCACAGGTGAATGCCTACAATGAGCAGTTCTTC
TRBV20-1	.	TRBJ2-1	.	CSVSLAHNEQFF	TGCAGTGTCTCTCTCGCCCACAATGAGCAGTTCTTC
TRBV5-5	.	TRBJ2-2	many	CASSGGRGNTGELFF	TGTGCCAGCAGTGGAGGTCGGGGGAACACCGGGGAGCTGTTTTTT
TRBV5-1	.	TRBJ2-6	few	CASSFRGANSGANVLTF	TGCGCCAGCAGCTTTCGGGGGGCCAACTCTGGGGCCAACGTCCTGACTTTC
TRBV9	.	TRBJ2-6	.	CASSVVAGVSGANVLTF	TGTGCCAGCAGCGTAGTGGCAGGGGTGAGTGGGGCCAACGTCCTGACTTTC
TRBV7-9	TRBD2	TRBJ2-1	few	CASSKTSGGPLEDEQFF	TGTGCCAGCAGCAAGACTAGCGGGGGGCCCCTCGAGGATGAGCAGTTCTTC
TRBV27	TRBD1	TRBJ2-6	few	CASRARGHGANVLTF	TGTGCCAGCAGAGCTAGGGGGCATGGGGCCAACGTCCTGACTTTC
TRBV4-2	.	TRBJ2-5	many	CASSQEKEETQYF	TGTGCCAGCAGCCAAGAAAAAGAGGAGACCCAGTACTTC
TRBV20-1	.	TRBJ2-2	few	CSAPGRRESTGELFF	TGCAGTGCCCCAGGACGCAGAGAATCTACCGGGGAGCTGTTTTTT
TRBV9	.	TRBJ2-1	few	CASSVAPGNEQFF	TGTGCCAGCAGCGTAGCCCCGGGCAATGAGCAGTTCTTC
TRBV5-1	.	TRBJ1-1	few	CASSLGFFTEAFF	TGCGCCAGCAGCTTGGGTTTTTTCACTGAAGCTTTCTTT
TRBV7-8	TRBD1	TRBJ2-2	few	CASSGTGGSRGGELFF	TGTGCCAGCAGCGGGACAGGGGGTTCCCGGGGCGGGGAGCTGTTTTTT
TRBV7-6	TRBD2	TRBJ2-2	many	CASSRGGPGELFF	TGTGCCAGCAGCCGGGGGGGGCCCGGGGAGCTGTTTTTT
TRBV3-1	.	TRBJ2-5	.	CASSLRTDSYQETQYF	TGTGCCAGCAGCCTGAGGACGGACTCGTACCAAGAGACCCAGTACTTC
TRBV5-1	.	TRBJ1-1	few	CASSFAGSVMNTEAFF	TGCGCCAGCAGCTTTGCTGGGAGTGTCATGAACACTGAAGCTTTCTTT
TRBV19	TRBD1	TRBJ1-2	few	CASAIQGAGGYTF	TGTGCCAGTGCGATACAGGGGGCTGGGGGCTACACCTTC
TRBV29-1	.	TRBJ1-1	once	CSVGEGEAFF	TGCAGCGTTGGGGAGGGGGAAGCTTTCTTT
TRBV11-2	.	TRBJ2-7	many	CASSLDRGSEQYF	TGTGCCAGCAGCTTAGATAGAGGGTCCGAGCAGTACTTC
TRBV7-9	.	TRBJ2-7	.	CASSRDGAGSYEQYF	TGTGCCAGCAGCCGCGACGGGGCAGGATCCTACGAGCAGTACTTC
TRBV12-3/TRBV12-4	TRBD1	TRBJ2-7	few	CASSTPGQGRDEQYF	TGTGCCAGCAGTACTCCGGGACAGGGGAGAGACGAGCAGTACTTC
TRBV7-2	.	TRBJ2-3	many	CASSPQVTDTQYF	TGTGCCAGCAGTCCACAAGTCACAGATACGCAGTATTTT
TRBV7-6	TRBD1	TRBJ1-6	few	CASSPRQGNNSPLHF	TGTGCCAGCAGCCCCAGACAGGGGAATAATTCACCCCTCCACTTT
TRBV30	.	TRBJ2-6	few	CAWKGGVSIPYPGANVLTF	TGTGCCTGGAAGGGGGGCGTTAGTATCCCATATCCTGGGGCCAACGTCCTGACTTTC
TRBV3-1	TRBD1	TRBJ1-5	.	CASSQSGTVLFSNQPQHF	TGTGCCAGCAGCCAAAGCGGGACAGTTCTTTTTAGCAATCAGCCCCAGCATTTT
TRBV18	.	TRBJ1-2	few	CASSLVGGRTDYGYTF	TGTGCCAGCTCACTAGTAGGCGGGCGGACTGACTATGGCTACACCTTC
TRBV9	.	TRBJ2-2	few	CASSVDGSSTGELFF	TGTGCCAGCAGCGTAGATGGCAGCAGCACCGGGGAGCTGTTTTTT
TRBV4-3	.	TRBJ2-3	many	CASSRHTDTQYF	TGCGCCAGCAGCCGCCACACAGATACGCAGTATTTT
TRBV25-1	.	TRBJ1-2	few	CASSESLYGYTF	TGTGCCAGCAGTGAATCTCTCTATGGCTACACCTTC
TRBV29-1	.	TRBJ1-1	many	CSITNQSIGLLATEAFF	TGCAGCATAACAAATCAGAGTATCGGGCTGCTGGCCACTGAAGCTTTCTTT
TRBV5-5	.	TRBJ1-1	few	CASFTYTEAFF	TGTGCCAGCTTTACATACACTGAAGCTTTCTTT
TRBV20-1	.	TRBJ1-5	.	CSARGDSQPQHF	TGCAGTGCTAGAGGGGATTCCCAGCCCCAGCATTTT
TRBV12-3/TRBV12-4	.	TRBJ1-1	.	CASSPGWGDTEAFF	TGTGCCAGCAGTCCGGGGTGGGGGGACACTGAAGCTTTCTTT
TRBV7-2	.	TRBJ2-2	.	CASSLATGNGELFF	TGTGCCAGCAGCTTAGCCACAGGGAACGGGGAGCTGTTTTTT
TRBV7-9	.	TRBJ2-3	few	CASSLAGLNTQYF	TGTGCCAGCAGCTTAGCCGGGTTGAATACGCAGTATTTT
TRBV7-2	.	TRBJ2-2	many	CASSLHGRGNTGELFF	TGTGCCAGCAGCTTGCATGGGCGGGGGAACACCGGGGAGCTGTTTTTT
TRBV20-1	.	TRBJ1-1	many	CSAYGANTEAFF	TGCAGTGCTTACGGAGCGAACACTGAAGCTTTCTTT
TRBV6-1	.	TRBJ1-5	.	CASSTRDGNQPQHF	TGTGCCAGCAGCACTCGGGACGGCAATCAGCCCCAGCATTTT
TRBV12-3/TRBV12-4	TRBD2	TRBJ2-4	.	CASTTLRGGLYIQYF	TGTGCCAGCACCACCTTGCGGGGGGGCCTTTACATTCAGTACTTC
TRBV5-8	.	TRBJ2-2	.	CASSYPPVGELFF	TGTGCCAGCAGCTACCCCCCCGTCGGGGAGCTGTTTTTT
TRBV7-9	TRBD2	TRBJ2-5	.	CASSLGLAGAGETQYF	TGTGCCAGCAGCCTCGGGCTAGCGGGGGCTGGGGAGACCCAGTACTTC
TRBV12-3/TRBV12-4	TRBD2	TRBJ2-1	.	CASSTSGGAFNEQFF	TGTGCCAGCAGTACTAGCGGGGGAGCCTTTAATGAGCAGTTCTTC
TRBV18	TRBD1	TRBJ2-7	medium-sized	CASSPPGTGVLYEQYF	TGTGCCAGCTCACCACCGGGTACAGGGGTCCTCTACGAGCAGTACTTC
TRBV6-2/TRBV6-3	.	TRBJ1-2	few	CASNYDSPKPSF	TGTGCCAGCAACTACGACAGTCCCAAACCCAGCTTC
TRBV10-3	TRBD2	TRBJ2-3	many	CAISQTGGQGDTQYF	TGTGCCATCAGTCAAACGGGGGGGCAAGGAGATACGCAGTATTTT
TRBV4-3	.	TRBJ2-1	few	CASSQDYGGEQFF	TGCGCCAGCAGCCAAGATTACGGGGGCGAGCAGTTCTTC
TRBV7-9	.	TRBJ1-3	few	CASSLSFSGNTIYF	TGTGCCAGCAGCTTGAGTTTCTCTGGAAACACCATATATTTT
TRBV2	TRBD2	TRBJ2-5	few	CASSELLGGGETQYF	TGTGCCAGCAGTGAGCTGTTGGGCGGGGGAGAGACCCAGTACTTC
TRBV6-1	TRBD1	TRBJ2-5	few	CASSVPTGLQETQYF	TGTGCCAGCAGTGTCCCGACAGGGTTGCAAGAGACCCAGTACTTC
TRBV5-1	.	TRBJ1-5	few	CASSLAYGGHSNQPQHF	TGCGCCAGCAGCTTGGCCTATGGGGGGCATAGCAATCAGCCCCAGCATTTT